This record looks at one TCR beta chain sequence and its context. In the authors' methods: For nucleated cells, counts were estimated from reference gene primer amplification. The assay was immunoSEQ multiplex PCR, and TCRdb's table has in-frame clones only and misses some. That table furnishes V, J and clone size, whereas the DNA furnished D and trimming. Of around 150,000 clones in the sample, 84% were seen once. Germline CDR1 KGHSH, CDR2 LQKENI. This CDR3 is built from 12 residues. V lost 6 bases to trimming and J lost 3 bases, with 9 bases between them. The data stem from a study of blood T cell repertoires in COVID-19. In the study overall: The origin of the acute and convalescent COVID-19 samples was the United States, Italy and Spain.

The source material was peripheral blood. V usage is TRBV18 and J usage is TRBJ2-7, with D possibly TRBD1 on 6 matching bases. The sequence was obtained from a woman older than 75 in a cohort sampled during active or convalescent COVID-19. In DNA form, the CDR3 reads TGTGCCAGCTCTCGACAGGACTACGAGCAGTACGTC. Its translation: CASSRQDYEQYV.